These T cell receptor beta chains were read from a single sample in a study of response to subunit inactivated influenza vaccine. From the RT-PCR reads, TCRdb called clonotypes with MiXCR, one entry per CDR3 protein. The profile shows roughly 710,000 distinct CDR3 sequences, 13% to 15% of them singletons. This sample comprised PBMCs from blood, obtained 14 days before vaccination. The receptors come from a man between 45 and 60 years old who received an inactivated influenza vaccine. Each CDR3 is given with its conserved first and last residue. The D gene is left open where the match is weak. Only part of the rows carry a size: once, few, many, or a class if the clone is expanded.

j_gene | d_gene | abundance | v_gene | CDR3nt | CDR3aa
TRBJ2-7 | - | - | TRBV4-2 | TGTGCCAGCAGCCAAGATCTACGAGGGTTTAGCCTCGAGCAGTACTTC | CASSQDLRGFSLEQYF
TRBJ2-7 | - | - | TRBV6-2/TRBV6-3 | TGTGCCAGCAGGATGGGTGCCCGGGAGCAGTACTTC | CASRMGAREQYF
TRBJ2-3 | TRBD2 | many | TRBV7-6 | TGTGCCAGCAGCTCAGCGGGAGGGATCACTCGCACAGATACGCAGTATTTT | CASSSAGGITRTDTQYF
TRBJ2-3 | TRBD1 | - | TRBV9 | TGTGCCAGCAACCTTGGGACAGGGGGCGCAGATACGCAGTATTTT | CASNLGTGGADTQYF
TRBJ2-7 | TRBD2 | - | TRBV14 | TGTGCCAGCAGCCAACAGGGACTAGCGGGAGTCTACGAGCAGTACTTC | CASSQQGLAGVYEQYF
TRBJ2-1 | - | few | TRBV29-1 | TGCAGCGTTGCTGGTCGGCCGAACAATGAGCAGTTCTTC | CSVAGRPNNEQFF
TRBJ2-7 | - | many | TRBV3-1 | TGTGCCAGCAGCCAAGATCCTTATACCTACGAGCAGTACTTC | CASSQDPYTYEQYF
TRBJ2-7 | - | - | TRBV4-2 | TGTGCCAGCAGCCAAGATGGCCCAGGGTTTCGGCTCGAGCAGTACTTC | CASSQDGPGFRLEQYF
TRBJ1-2 | - | many | TRBV4-1 | TGCGCCAGCAGCCAAGATCTTAATGTCGGTGGAAATGGCTACACCTTC | CASSQDLNVGGNGYTF
TRBJ1-4 | - | - | TRBV20-1 | TGCAGTGCTAGGGAAGTACCGAATCGCCTAGCAACTAATGAAAAACTGTTTTTT | CSAREVPNRLATNEKLFF
TRBJ1-5 | - | once | TRBV19 | TGTGCCAGTAATTCCGCGAATCAGCCCCAGCATTTT | CASNSANQPQHF
TRBJ2-7 | - | - | TRBV4-3 | TGCGCCAGCAGCCAAGCCATGGGCTTGTCCAGTCTGGGGACCTACGTTGAGCAGTACTTC | CASSQAMGLSSLGTYVEQYF
TRBJ2-7 | TRBD2 | - | TRBV4-1 | TGCGCCAGCAGCCAAGTCGCCTTGGGGACTAGCGGGGGAGCATCCTACGAGCAGTACTTC | CASSQVALGTSGGASYEQYF
TRBJ2-7 | TRBD2 | many | TRBV20-1 | TGCAGTGCTGGGGGACTAATCGGCGAGCAGTACTTC | CSAGGLIGEQYF
TRBJ2-3 | - | - | TRBV2 | TGTGCCAGCAGTGAAGAGTACGGGTTCACAGATACGCAGTATTTT | CASSEEYGFTDTQYF
TRBJ2-7 | TRBD1 | many | TRBV4-1 | TGCGCCAGCAGCCTCAGACAGGGCCCCAACGAGCAGTACTTC | CASSLRQGPNEQYF
TRBJ1-3 | - | - | TRBV12-3/TRBV12-4 | TGTGCCAGCAGTCCCGGGATGGTGGTAAACACCATATATTTT | CASSPGMVVNTIYF
TRBJ1-4 | TRBD1 | - | TRBV27 | TGTGCCAGCAGTTTAAAACAGGGGTGGGAAGAAAAACTGTTTTTT | CASSLKQGWEEKLFF
TRBJ1-4 | - | few | TRBV28 | TGTGCCAGCACCCCTGGGGGGGCAACTAATGAAAAACTGTTTTTT | CASTPGGATNEKLFF
TRBJ1-1 | - | - | TRBV30 | TGTGCCTGGAGTGTACCGGTCGGGAACACTGAAGCTTTCTTT | CAWSVPVGNTEAFF